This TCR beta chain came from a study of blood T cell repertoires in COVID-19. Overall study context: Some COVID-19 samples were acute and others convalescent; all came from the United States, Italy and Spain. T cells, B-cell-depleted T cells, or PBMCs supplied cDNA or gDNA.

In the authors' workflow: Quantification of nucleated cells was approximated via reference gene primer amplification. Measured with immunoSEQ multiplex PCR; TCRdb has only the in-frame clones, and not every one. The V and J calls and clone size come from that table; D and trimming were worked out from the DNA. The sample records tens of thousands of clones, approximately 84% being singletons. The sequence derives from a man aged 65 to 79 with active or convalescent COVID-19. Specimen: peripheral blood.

CDR3 sequence: CASSFGQNYGYTF. Written as DNA, the CDR3 is TGTGCCAGCAGTTTTGGGCAGAACTATGGCTACACCTTC. The rearrangement joins TRBV28 to TRBJ1-2; D call uncertain. Germline CDR1 MDHEN, CDR2 SYDVKM. V lost 3 bases and J 2 bases, leaving 7 bases between the germline ends. CDR3 size: 13 residues.